This entry lists 15 T cell receptor beta chains sequenced from one sample in a study of T cell responses to AZD1222 COVID-19 vaccine. The table came from immunoSEQ multiplex PCR; TCRdb's copy has only in-frame clones and leaves some out. This table has approximately 74,000 clones, 70% to 85% appearing once. Sequencing used peripheral blood, obtained on day 0 of AZD1222 vaccination. These receptors were collected from an adult in good health.

The chain uses TRBV7-2 and TRBJ1-4, with 7 bases aligning to TRBD1. This CDR3 has 14 residues. Germline assignment: CDR1 SGHTA and CDR2 FQGNSA. V lost 5 bases to trimming and J lost 4 bases; unmatched junction nucleotides: 4. The CDR3 reads CASSPDRFNEKLFF. In DNA form, the CDR3 reads TGTGCCAGCAGCCCGGACAGGTTTAATGAAAAACTGTTTTTT.

In its sample, this clone was seen once. This rearrangement joins TRBV30 to TRBJ2-3, with 10 bases fitting TRBD2. V trimming: 7 bases; J trimming: 1 base; junction bases outside the gene matches: 5. This CDR3 contains 14 residues. Germline V CDR1 and CDR2: GTSNPN, SVGIG (reference sequence). CDR3 in DNA: TGTGCCTACTCAACTAGCGGGGGCACAGATACGCAGTATTTT. It translates to CAYSTSGGTDTQYF.

This chain uses TRBV10-2 with TRBJ2-2, with D possibly matching TRBD1 (5 bases). CDR1 WSHSY and CDR2 SAAADI come from the germline V gene. Trimming took 4 bases from V and 3 from J, leaving 9 bases between them. The CDR3 has 14 amino acids. The DNA of the CDR3 is TGCGCCAGCAGTGGGCAGGGTCACACCGGGGAGCTGTTTTTT. This sequence encodes CASSGQGHTGELFF.

The chain is built from TRBV19 and TRBJ1-5; perhaps TRBD1 as D (6 bases). The ends were cut back, 5 bases at V and 2 bases at J, with 10 bases in the middle. From germline, CDR1 is LNHDA and CDR2 SQIVND (reference sequence). CDR3 length equals 14 residues. The CDR3 is CASSADSGNQPQHF. DNA for the CDR3: TGTGCCAGTAGTGCGGACAGCGGCAATCAGCCCCAGCATTTT.

This sequence joins TRBV11-2 and TRBJ2-1; tentative D call: TRBD2 (5 bases). CDR3 length: 15 residues. V gave up 1 base and J gave up 9 bases, with 16 bases separating them. In germline, CDR1 is SGHAT, CDR2 FQNNGV. The CDR3 DNA is TGTGCCAGCAGCTTAGTCCTAGCCGAGTCGGCTGAGCAGTTCTTC. This sequence encodes CASSLVLAESAEQFF.

This clone has only a few counts. V is TRBV4-1 and J is TRBJ1-1, with D maybe TRBD1 (6 bases). CDR1 and CDR2 (germline): MGHRA, YSYEKL. The germline V and J ends were trimmed by 4 bases and 6 bases, with 12 bases remaining between them. The length of the CDR3 is 13 residues. CDR3 sequence: CASSLQGVAEAFF. The CDR3 bases are TGCGCCAGCAGCCTACAGGGAGTCGCTGAAGCTTTCTTT.

The chain links TRBV10-1 to TRBJ2-7, with D uncertain. CDR3 size: 14 residues. V lost 0 bases, J lost 7 bases, and 13 bases lay in between. Per germline, CDR1 WNHNN and CDR2 SYGVQD (reference sequence). Written as DNA, the CDR3 is TGCGCCAGCAGTGAGTCGAGGCGCGCTGGGGAGCAGTACTTC. As protein: CASSESRRAGEQYF.

V and J are TRBV9 and TRBJ1-2; 9 nucleotides line up with TRBD1. Germline values: CDR1 SGDLS, CDR2 YYNGEE. V was clipped by 0 bases and J by 8 bases; unmatched bases: 14. CDR3 length: 17 amino acids. The CDR3 here is CASSVANTGGVAGGYTF. The CDR3 coding sequence is TGTGCCAGCAGCGTAGCAAACACAGGGGGCGTAGCTGGCGGCTACACCTTC.

This chain uses TRBV19 with TRBJ2-1; D gene unclear. The CDR3 covers 14 residues. Trimming stripped 3 bases from V and 8 bases from J, with 14 bases between. Germline lookup yields CDR1 LNHDA and CDR2 SQIVND (reference sequence). The CDR3 DNA follows: TGTGCCAGTAGTATCAATGGGGTGTTGGATGAGCAGTTCTTC. It yields the protein CASSINGVLDEQFF. Complete variable domain (other parts from reference TRBV19 and TRBJ2-1): DGGITQSPKYLFRKEGQNVTLSCEQNLNHDAMYWYRQDPGQGLRLIYYSQIVNDFQKGDIAEGYSVSREKKESFPLTVTSAQKNPTAFYLCASSINGVLDEQFFGPGTRLTVL.

This clone has just one count. J is TRBJ2-1 and V is TRBV11-3; 10 bases fit TRBD2. The V and J ends lost 1 base and 4 bases, in that order; junction bases with no gene match: 1. The CDR3 extends over 15 amino acids. The germline V gene has CDR1 SGHNT and CDR2 YENEEA. CDR3 loop: CASSLGLAGYNEQFF. The CDR3 bases are TGTGCCAGCAGCTTAGGACTAGCGGGTTACAATGAGCAGTTCTTC.

CDR3 DNA: TGTGCCTGGAATGGACGGGGATATAATTCACCCCTCCACTTT. It codes for CAWNGRGYNSPLHF. This chain links TRBV30 with TRBJ1-6; D call uncertain. With 4 bases removed from V and 4 bases from J, the gap between germline ends came to 11 bases. The V gene's germline CDR1 is GTSNPN and CDR2 SVGIG (reference sequence). The CDR3 has 14 amino acids.

The chain couples TRBV11-1 to TRBJ1-1; weak D call: TRBD1 (6 bases). Germline V gives CDR1 SGHAT, CDR2 FQDESV (reference sequence). The CDR3 runs to 12 residues. The V end lost 0 bases, the J end lost 10 bases, and 9 bases lay between the germline ends. CDR3 residues: CASSLAEGGAFF. In nucleotides, the CDR3 is TGTGCCAGCAGCTTAGCGGAGGGGGGAGCTTTCTTT.

The J gene is TRBJ1-2, the V gene TRBV29-1, with D tentatively TRBD1 (6 bases). CDR3 size: 12 residues. The V gene's germline CDR1 is SQVTM and CDR2 ANQGSEA. The V and J ends lost 7 bases and 4 bases respectively, with 13 bases between them. Here the CDR3 reads CSALTGFYGYTF. Here the CDR3 DNA reads TGCAGCGCACTCACAGGGTTCTATGGCTACACCTTC.

V is TRBV30 and J is TRBJ1-2; a possible D gene is TRBD1 (6 bases). Germline V lookup: CDR1 GTSNPN, CDR2 SVGIG (reference sequence). Trimming removed 2 bases at V and 7 bases at J, with 17 bases between. The CDR3 totals 14 residues. For the CDR3, the DNA is TGTGCCTGGAGTTCAGGGGAGGGAGTTAGTGGCTACACCTTC. This encodes CAWSSGEGVSGYTF.

Only a few counts were recorded for this clone. The rearrangement joins TRBV9 to TRBJ2-3; perhaps D is TRBD1 or TRBD2 (6 bases each). Looked up from germline, CDR1 is SGDLS and CDR2 is YYNGEE. The ends were cut back, 6 bases at V and 2 bases at J, with 19 bases in the middle. The CDR3 runs 16 residues. CDR3 DNA: TGTGCCAGCACGGAGGGGGGCCACGGGGCCACAGATACGCAGTATTTT. Protein: CASTEGGHGATDTQYF.